The 14 T cell receptor beta chains presented below share a single source sample, sequenced in a study of shared clonotypes between healthy human individuals (dated by TCRdb to about 2020). Receptor amplification or capture employed the immunoSEQ multiplex PCR assay. TCRdb holds this immuneACCESS table with in-frame rearrangements only. Some clones are missing; in checked studies, unresolved V genes explain under half, and the rest has no known cause. The sample table holds about 1.5 million clones, of which approximately 97% were seen once. Roughly 1.2% of the sample lies in the top ten. Input material: naive CD4+ T cells sorted from blood. Per the publication, the cell subset or site label means: CD45RA+ positively selected. All receptors derive from a man in his thirties or forties in good health.

DNA for the CDR3: TGCAGCGTTGATAGGGTCACTGAAGCTTTCTTT. Its translation is CSVDRVTEAFF. The chain has TRBV29-1 and TRBJ1-1; D gene unclear. CDR1 is SQVTM, CDR2 ANQGSEA, per germline. Trimming left V 3 bases short and J 4 bases short, with 6 bases between. The CDR3 extends over 11 amino acids.

The V call is TRBV11-2, the J call TRBJ1-2, with 8 nucleotides matching TRBD1. Germline-derived CDR1 and CDR2 are SGHAT and FQNNGV. The CDR3 is made up of 15 amino acids. V lost 3 bases and J lost 4; bases outside the gene matches: 7. The CDR3 region is CASSFGQGAFYGYTF. DNA of the CDR3: TGTGCCAGCAGCTTCGGGCAGGGGGCCTTCTATGGCTACACCTTC.

This sequence joins TRBV4-3 and TRBJ2-5; D is undetermined. Germline CDR1 LGHNA, CDR2 YSLEER. Trimming left V 4 bases short and J 5 bases short, with 11 bases between. The CDR3 contains 13 residues. CDR3 nucleotides: TGCGCCAGCAGCCGGTTGACCGGGGAGACCCAGTACTTC. It specifies CASSRLTGETQYF.

The chain has TRBV11-2 and TRBJ2-2; D remains ambiguous. Per the germline V gene, CDR1 is SGHAT and CDR2 is FQNNGV. The CDR3 totals 13 residues. V dropped 7 bases and J dropped 5 bases, with 11 bases sitting between them. CDR3 DNA: TGTGCCAGCAACCATGATCGAACCGGGGAGCTGTTTTTT. Translated: CASNHDRTGELFF.

V is TRBV6-1 and J is TRBJ1-1; D ambiguous. V was cut by 4 bases and J by 4 bases, with 10 bases left in between. Per the germline V gene, CDR1 is MNHNS and CDR2 is SASEGT. The CDR3 contains 13 residues. The chain's CDR3 is CASSVGSGTEAFF. The CDR3 region has the DNA TGTGCCAGCAGTGTTGGGTCGGGCACTGAAGCTTTCTTT.

This clone was counted a single time. The chain is built from TRBV9 and TRBJ1-1; D call uncertain. The V gene's germline CDR1 is SGDLS and CDR2 YYNGEE. There are 14 residues in the CDR3. V shed 0 bases and J shed 1 base, with 7 bases lying between them. The CDR3, as DNA: TGTGCCAGCAGCGTAGTTTTAGGGAACACTGAAGCTTTCTTT. Protein product: CASSVVLGNTEAFF.

This chain uses TRBV11-2 with TRBJ1-1; D gene unclear. The CDR3 length is 15 residues. V lost 7 bases and J 1 base, leaving 16 bases between the germline ends. Germline loops: CDR1 SGHAT, CDR2 FQNNGV. CDR3 residues: CASTPAPRTNTEAFF. The CDR3 bases are TGTGCCAGCACCCCTGCCCCCCGTACGAACACTGAAGCTTTCTTT.

The V gene is TRBV5-4, the J gene TRBJ2-7, with a tentative D call TRBD2 (5 bases). Between the trimmed V and J ends, which lost 5 bases and 5 bases, there was a span of 14 bases. The CDR3 is 13 amino acids. The germline CDR1 and CDR2 sequences are SGHNT and YYREEE (reference sequence). The CDR3 loop is CASRAVAGDEQYF. In DNA form, the CDR3 reads TGTGCCAGCAGAGCCGTTGCGGGTGACGAGCAGTACTTC.

The chain uses TRBV28 and TRBJ1-2, with D possibly being TRBD1 (5 bases). This CDR3 region has 14 residues. Trimming shortened V by 5 bases and J by 4 bases, and 14 bases separated the two germline ends. Germline V CDR1 and CDR2: MDHEN, SYDVKM. As DNA, the CDR3 is TGTGCCAGCAGTCAGGGACCCGCCCTCTATGGCTACACCTTC. This gives the protein CASSQGPALYGYTF.

J is TRBJ2-5 and V is TRBV5-1; 9 bases are shared with TRBD1. V shed 0 bases and J 5 bases; nucleotides not matched to a gene: 8. There are 16 residues in the CDR3. CDR1 is SGHRS and CDR2 is YFSETQ in the germline V gene. The CDR3 is CASSLDTGTGMETQYF. CDR3 sequence (DNA): TGCGCCAGCAGCTTGGATACCGGGACAGGGATGGAGACCCAGTACTTC.

Concerning this clone itself: This sample includes further DNA sequences coding for the same CDR3. The V gene is TRBV28, the J gene TRBJ2-7; the D is unclear. The CDR3 totals 11 residues. The germline V gene encodes CDR1 MDHEN and CDR2 SYDVKM. Deletions cut 6 bases from V and 2 bases from J, with 5 bases between. CDR3 loop: CASSTTYEQYF. DNA of the CDR3: TGTGCCAGCAGCACAACCTACGAGCAGTACTTC.

The chain couples TRBV5-1 to TRBJ1-4; D is perhaps TRBD1 (5 bases). V was clipped by 2 bases and J by 6 bases, with 17 bases between them. This CDR3 is 16 amino acids long. In germline, CDR1 is SGHRS, CDR2 YFSETQ. CDR3 nucleotide sequence: TGCGCCAGCAGCTTAGATCCGGGGCCTTCGGATGAAAAACTGTTTTTT. This translates into CASSLDPGPSDEKLFF.

As to this clone: The sample carries other DNA sequences with the same CDR3. The rearrangement joins TRBV9 to TRBJ2-3; 12 bases agree with TRBD2. The V and J ends lost 2 bases and 4 bases, in that order; junction bases with no gene match: 2. The CDR3 loop spans 15 amino acids. Germline assignment: CDR1 SGDLS and CDR2 YYNGEE. This CDR3 reads CASSVTSGSADTQYF. Here the CDR3 DNA reads TGTGCCAGCAGCGTGACTAGCGGGAGTGCAGATACGCAGTATTTT.

The table lists this clone with a few counts. The rearrangement joins TRBV6-5 to TRBJ2-1; D is unresolved. Germline CDR1 reads MNHEY; CDR2 reads SVGAGI. The CDR3 extends over 11 amino acids. The V and J ends lost 8 bases and 8 bases respectively, with 10 bases between them. CDR3 loop: CASHNRDEQFF. CDR3 in DNA: TGTGCCAGCCACAATCGCGATGAGCAGTTCTTC.